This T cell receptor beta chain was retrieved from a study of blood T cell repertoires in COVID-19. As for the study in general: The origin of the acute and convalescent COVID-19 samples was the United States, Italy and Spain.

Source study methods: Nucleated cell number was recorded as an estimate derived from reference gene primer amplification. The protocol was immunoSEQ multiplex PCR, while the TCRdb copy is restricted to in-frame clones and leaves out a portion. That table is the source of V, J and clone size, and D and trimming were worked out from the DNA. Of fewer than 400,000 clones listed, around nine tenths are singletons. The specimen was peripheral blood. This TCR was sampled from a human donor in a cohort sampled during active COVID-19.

The DNA for the CDR3 is TGTGCCAGCAGTCCAATGCGGCTAGCGGGGATTCGGCAGTTCTTC. Translation: CASSPMRLAGIRQFF. The J gene is TRBJ2-1, the V gene TRBV11-2, with TRBD2 matching 9 bases. Per germline, CDR1 SGHAT and CDR2 FQNNGV. J gave up 12 bases and V 6 bases, and 15 bases lay outside the gene matches. The length of the CDR3 is 15 residues.